This TCR beta chain was found in a study of cytomegalovirus exposure and HLA in healthy donors. Study-wide findings and caveats: The authors later linked a missense DCLRE1C variant to TCR beta V- and J-gene trimming.

In the case of this clone: Its antigen is undetermined.

CDR1 SGHRS and CDR2 YFSETQ come from the germline V gene. Trimming pared 0 bases from V and 5 bases from J, leaving 8 bases between. This CDR3 spans 13 amino acids. Primers included in the PCR were 60 Vbeta and 13 Jbeta primers. Produced via immunoSEQ multiplex PCR; TCRdb's table is partial and in-frame only. The sample carries about 120,000 clones, 70% to 80% recorded once. The rearrangement joins TRBV5-1 to TRBJ1-2, with TRBD1 as a possible D gene (5 bases). The sample taken for sequencing was PBMCs. The sequence was collected from a woman under 30 in good health and CMV-seronegative. This CDR3 reads CASSLDRSYGYTF. The CDR3 DNA is TGCGCCAGCAGCTTGGACAGGAGTTATGGCTACACCTTC.